The rows below give T cell receptor beta chains drawn from one sample of a study of blood T cell repertoires in COVID-19. The data were produced by immunoSEQ multiplex PCR, yet TCRdb's version contains in-frame clones alone and is incomplete. Seen here are almost 250,000 clones, roughly 91% observed once, and the top ten hold 3.5% to 5%. Sequencing was performed on PBMCs or T cells enriched from blood (not recorded which). These receptors all come from a woman aged 25 to 39 who had recovered from COVID-19. CDR3s include the opening cysteine and the closing phenylalanine or tryptophan. A D gene is named only where the DNA matches it firmly. Clone size appears in some rows only: once, few, many, or a class for an expanded clone.

clone_size j_call d_call v_call cdr3_aa cdr3_nt
- TRBJ2-6 - TRBV7-9 CASSPPGAGANVLTF TGTGCCAGCAGCCCTCCAGGGGCTGGGGCCAACGTCCTGACTTTC
- TRBJ2-7 TRBD1 TRBV4-1 CASSQDWTGPAYEQYF TGCGCCAGCAGCCAAGATTGGACAGGCCCCGCCTACGAGCAGTACTTC
- TRBJ2-1 - TRBV3-1/TRBV3-2 CASSPKLEQYYNEQFF TGTGCCAGCAGCCCAAAACTGGAACAGTACTACAATGAGCAGTTCTTC
- TRBJ2-5 TRBD1 TRBV28 CASKQGFPDPLYQETQYF TGTGCCAGTAAACAGGGGTTCCCCGATCCGTTGTACCAAGAGACCCAGTACTTC
- TRBJ1-2 - TRBV27 CASGTQRSNYGYTF TGTGCCAGCGGGACTCAGAGATCTAACTATGGCTACACCTTC
- TRBJ2-1 - TRBV28 CASSLTYSGSTYNEQFF TGTGCCAGCAGTTTAACTTATAGCGGATCTACCTACAATGAGCAGTTCTTC
- TRBJ2-1 - TRBV6-1 CASSEVRGSYNEQFF TGTGCCAGCAGTGAAGTCCGCGGCTCCTACAATGAGCAGTTCTTC
- TRBJ2-1 - TRBV27 CASSPGQGAGIGTSGYNEQFF TGTGCCAGCAGCCCAGGACAGGGGGCGGGCATCGGGACTAGCGGGTACAATGAGCAGTTCTTC
once TRBJ2-3 TRBD1 TRBV5-1 CASSLARGTDTQYF TGCGCCAGCAGCTTGGCCAGGGGGACAGATACGCAGTATTTT
- TRBJ1-1 - TRBV6-2/TRBV6-3 CASSHRATEAFF TGTGCCAGCAGCCACAGGGCCACTGAAGCTTTCTTT
once TRBJ2-7 TRBD2 TRBV4-1 CASSQDSSGREGAYEQYF TGCGCCAGCAGCCAAGATTCTAGCGGGAGGGAGGGCGCCTACGAGCAGTACTTC
- TRBJ1-5 TRBD1 TRBV18 CASSPQGANQPQHF TGTGCCAGCTCACCCCAGGGGGCCAATCAGCCCCAGCATTTT
- TRBJ1-2 TRBD1 TRBV11-2 CASSLRGQGFYGYTF TGTGCCAGCAGCTTAAGGGGGCAGGGATTCTATGGCTACACCTTC
- TRBJ2-5 - TRBV11-2 CASSLDREGDQYF TGTGCCAGCAGCTTAGACAGGGAGGGGGACCAGTACTTC
- TRBJ2-7 TRBD2 TRBV11-2 CASSLDPLASSYEQYF TGTGCCAGCAGCTTAGATCCACTAGCGAGCTCCTACGAGCAGTACTTC
- TRBJ1-2 - TRBV10-3 CAISVDHGVLGRGYTF TGTGCCATCAGTGTAGATCATGGAGTGCTCGGTCGCGGCTACACCTTC
- TRBJ2-6 - TRBV6-2/TRBV6-3 CASSGPLPSGANVLTF TGTGCCAGCAGTGGGCCTCTTCCCTCTGGGGCCAACGTCCTGACTTTC
- TRBJ2-7 TRBD1 TRBV18 CASSPRRMEEGAKYEQYF TGTGCCAGCTCACCGCGGCGAATGGAAGAGGGGGCGAAATACGAGCAGTACTTC
- TRBJ1-2 - TRBV19 CASSAPPHDLGYTF TGTGCCAGTAGTGCGCCCCCTCACGATCTTGGCTACACCTTC
- TRBJ2-2 TRBD2 TRBV3-1/TRBV3-2 CASSQARSGTRTGELFF TGTGCCAGCAGCCAAGCACGATCCGGGACTAGAACCGGGGAGCTGTTTTTT
- TRBJ1-1 - TRBV5-1 CASSPAGIMNTEAFF TGCGCCAGCAGCCCGGCGGGGATCATGAACACTGAAGCTTTCTTT
- TRBJ2-7 - TRBV5-1 CASSSGRRGGEQYF TGCGCCAGCAGCTCGGGTCGGAGGGGAGGCGAGCAGTACTTC
- TRBJ1-1 - TRBV7-6 CASTRGGKDTEAFF TGTGCCAGCACCCGGGGGGGCAAGGACACTGAAGCTTTCTTT
- TRBJ2-7 - TRBV5-1 CASSFEAKSEQYF TGCGCCAGCAGCTTCGAAGCAAAGTCCGAGCAGTACTTC
- TRBJ2-1 TRBD2 TRBV5-1 CASSRTSGNNEQFF TGCGCCAGCAGCCGGACTAGCGGGAACAATGAGCAGTTCTTC
- TRBJ2-7 TRBD2 TRBV7-2 CASSLIAGTHEQYF TGTGCCAGCAGCTTAATAGCGGGAACCCACGAGCAGTACTTC
- TRBJ2-1 - TRBV7-9 CASSFLRVQLWYNEQFF TGTGCCAGCAGCTTTCTCAGGGTCCAGCTATGGTACAATGAGCAGTTCTTC
- TRBJ1-2 - TRBV5-5 CASSRAGREGYTF TGTGCCAGCAGCCGGGCGGGGAGGGAAGGCTACACCTTC
once TRBJ1-2 TRBD1 TRBV28 CASSLRTGGYGYTF TGTGCCAGCAGTTTAAGGACAGGGGGCTATGGCTACACCTTC
- TRBJ2-5 TRBD2 TRBV15 CDTSRDLVASGMSGETQYF TGTGACACCAGCAGAGATCTTGTGGCTAGCGGGATGTCAGGGGAGACCCAGTACTTC
few TRBJ1-6 - TRBV18 CASSRDFAGNSPLHF TGTGCCAGCTCCAGGGACTTCGCTGGGAATTCACCCCTCCACTTT
- TRBJ1-5 - TRBV4-1 CASTPHSEGEGNQPQHF TGCGCCAGCACCCCACATTCGGAAGGGGAAGGCAATCAGCCCCAGCATTTT
few TRBJ1-1 - TRBV19 CASSIGGKAFF TGTGCCAGTAGTATTGGGGGGAAAGCTTTCTTT
- TRBJ2-7 - TRBV18 CASSPLRDSYEQYF TGTGCCAGCTCACCGCTGAGGGACTCCTACGAGCAGTACTTC
- TRBJ2-1 TRBD2 TRBV5-1 CASSLLYLAGGSDNEQFF TGCGCCAGCAGCTTGTTATATCTAGCGGGAGGTTCAGACAATGAGCAGTTCTTC
- TRBJ2-7 - TRBV28 CASSRTAYEQYF TGTGCCAGCAGTCGGACAGCCTACGAGCAGTACTTC
- TRBJ1-2 TRBD1 TRBV18 CASSSSGQGVGYTF TGTGCCAGCTCATCGTCGGGACAGGGGGTTGGCTACACCTTC
- TRBJ2-2 - TRBV4-3 CASSQDRGLRITGELFF TGCGCCAGCAGCCAAGATCGAGGGCTCCGGATCACCGGGGAGCTGTTTTTT
- TRBJ2-3 TRBD2 TRBV5-1 CASSLDSGRTDTQYF TGCGCCAGCAGCTTGGATAGCGGGAGGACAGATACGCAGTATTTT
- TRBJ1-2 TRBD1 TRBV28 CASSLKGAGGYTF TGTGCCAGCAGTTTAAAGGGGGCGGGTGGCTACACCTTC
once TRBJ2-4 - TRBV4-1 CASSQDRRRGNIQYF TGCGCCAGCAGCCAAGACCGGCGACGGGGGAACATTCAGTACTTC
- TRBJ1-5 TRBD1 TRBV6-5 CASSPGTANQPQHF TGTGCCAGCAGTCCTGGGACAGCGAATCAGCCCCAGCATTTT
few TRBJ1-6 - TRBV30 CAWRQGSYNSPLHF TGTGCCTGGAGGCAGGGATCCTATAATTCACCCCTCCACTTT
- TRBJ1-6 - TRBV28 CASSFSNNSPLHF TGTGCCAGCAGTTTCTCTAACAATTCACCCCTCCACTTT
- TRBJ2-7 TRBD1 TRBV4-3 CASSQVSTGWNEQYF TGCGCCAGCAGCCAAGTATCGACAGGGTGGAACGAGCAGTACTTC
- TRBJ2-5 TRBD1 TRBV5-1 CASSETPGGETQYF TGCGCCAGCAGCGAGACCCCAGGGGGAGAGACCCAGTACTTC
- TRBJ1-1 - TRBV30 CAWSVPHIGRTEAFF TGTGCCTGGAGTGTACCTCATATCGGGAGGACTGAAGCTTTCTTT
- TRBJ2-1 - TRBV24-1 CATSDDYRGSSYNEQFF TGTGCCACCAGTGATGACTATCGGGGGAGCTCCTACAATGAGCAGTTCTTC
- TRBJ2-1 TRBD2 TRBV7-9 CASSSGQGLAGVDEQFF TGTGCCAGCAGCTCCGGCCAAGGACTAGCGGGAGTGGATGAGCAGTTCTTC
- TRBJ1-2 - TRBV7-3 CASSLPGYLGYTF TGTGCCAGCAGCCTCCCCGGTTACTTGGGCTACACCTTC
- TRBJ2-7 - TRBV29-1 CSVEEPLGGRAAYEQYF TGCAGCGTTGAGGAACCCTTAGGCGGGCGGGCCGCATACGAGCAGTACTTC
- TRBJ2-5 - TRBV5-1 CASSLGPGDEETQYF TGCGCCAGCAGCTTGGGTCCGGGAGACGAGGAGACCCAGTACTTC
- TRBJ1-4 - TRBV6-5 CASSYSWGGSEKLFF TGTGCCAGCAGTTACTCATGGGGGGGTAGTGAAAAACTGTTTTTT
- TRBJ1-1 TRBD1 TRBV5-8 CASSSYRGGNTEAFF TGTGCCAGCAGCTCCTACAGGGGAGGGAACACTGAAGCTTTCTTT